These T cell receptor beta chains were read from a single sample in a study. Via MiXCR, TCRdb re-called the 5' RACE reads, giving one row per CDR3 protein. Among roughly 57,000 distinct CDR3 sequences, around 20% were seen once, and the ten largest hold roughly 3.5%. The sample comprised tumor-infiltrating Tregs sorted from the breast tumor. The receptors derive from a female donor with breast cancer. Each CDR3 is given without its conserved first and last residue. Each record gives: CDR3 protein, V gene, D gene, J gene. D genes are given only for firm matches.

CDR3 protein: ASSSASGSLTYEQY
V gene: TRBV7-9
D gene: TRBD2
J gene: TRBJ2-7

CDR3 protein: AISAGLAMGDTQY
V gene: TRBV10-3
D gene: TRBD2
J gene: TRBJ2-3

CDR3 protein: ASSAAKSNQPQH
V gene: TRBV10-1
D gene: NA
J gene: TRBJ1-5

CDR3 protein: ASSQVRQVGNTEAF
V gene: TRBV4-3
D gene: NA
J gene: TRBJ1-1

CDR3 protein: ASRGLEASYEQY
V gene: TRBV2
D gene: NA
J gene: TRBJ2-7

CDR3 protein: ASSSARATEAF
V gene: TRBV2
D gene: NA
J gene: TRBJ1-1

CDR3 protein: AISETTSGSPYEQY
V gene: TRBV10-3
D gene: TRBD2
J gene: TRBJ2-7

CDR3 protein: ASSQDPDPRNTIY
V gene: TRBV4-2
D gene: NA
J gene: TRBJ1-3

CDR3 protein: ASSLTGGGEALH
V gene: TRBV7-8
D gene: TRBD1
J gene: TRBJ1-6

CDR3 protein: SARDYRRGTEAF
V gene: TRBV20-1
D gene: NA
J gene: TRBJ1-1

CDR3 protein: ASSKTGRTEAF
V gene: TRBV7-3
D gene: NA
J gene: TRBJ1-1

CDR3 protein: ASSLGTNQPRH
V gene: TRBV5-1
D gene: NA
J gene: TRBJ1-5

CDR3 protein: ASSASSGNRGTQY
V gene: TRBV7-9
D gene: TRBD2
J gene: TRBJ2-3